What follows are 9 T cell receptor beta chains derived from one specimen sequenced in a study of CD8+CD57+ T cells in acquired aplastic anemia. Genomic DNA was employed as the template in profiling TCR beta VDJ and CDR3. TCRdb re-derived calls from the reads in MiXCR, one entry per CDR3 protein. The table has around 170,000 distinct CDR3 sequences, about 64% seen once. Input material: sorted CD4+, CD8+, or CD8+CD57+ T cells (not recorded which) from PBMCs. The receptors shown here come from a human donor in good health.

The genes are TRBV5-1 and TRBJ2-2; D is unresolved. This CDR3 contains 13 residues. Per germline, CDR1 SGHRS and CDR2 YFSETQ. V was shortened by 5 bases and J by 0 bases, with 5 bases between the two germline ends. In nucleotides, the CDR3 is TGCGCCAGCAGTCCTTCGAACACCGGGGAGCTGTTTTTT. Protein product: CASSPSNTGELFF.

The rearrangement joins TRBV20-1 to TRBJ1-2, with 8 bases aligning to TRBD1. Per the germline V gene, CDR1 is DFQATT and CDR2 is SNEGSKA (reference sequence). The V and J ends lost 6 bases and 8 bases, in that order; junction bases with no gene match: 8. The CDR3 is made up of 12 amino acids. Here the CDR3 reads CSARPGTGGYTF. The DNA of the CDR3 is TGCAGTGCGAGACCCGGGACAGGAGGCTACACCTTC.

V usage is TRBV20-1 and J usage is TRBJ2-7; D gene ambiguous. The CDR3 has 15 amino acids. Per the germline V gene, CDR1 is DFQATT and CDR2 is SNEGSKA (reference sequence). V dropped 0 bases and J dropped 3 bases, with 15 bases sitting between them. CDR3 bases: TGCAGTGCTAGAGATATGACTTTCGATTACTACGAGCAGTACTTC. Translation: CSARDMTFDYYEQYF.

This chain joins TRBV19 and TRBJ2-6; no clear D gene. The CDR3 totals 12 residues. Trimming left V 8 bases short and J 2 bases short, with 4 bases between. Germline-derived CDR1 and CDR2 are LNHDA and SQIVND (reference sequence). The CDR3 region has the DNA TGTGCCAGTCGACCTGGGGCCAACGTCCTGACTTTC. Protein: CASRPGANVLTF.

This chain uses TRBV7-2 with TRBJ1-5; D is unresolved. The CDR3 consists of 15 residues. Trimming took 2 bases from V and 0 from J, leaving 8 bases between them. The germline V gene has CDR1 SGHTA and CDR2 FQGNSA. In DNA form, the CDR3 reads TGTGCCAGCAGCTTAATAGGGAATAGCAATCAGCCCCAGCATTTT. This encodes CASSLIGNSNQPQHF.

This clonotype has a count of ten or more. The rearrangement joins TRBV29-1 to TRBJ2-1; no definite D call. This CDR3 has 11 residues. The germline V gene encodes CDR1 SQVTM and CDR2 ANQGSEA. V shed 6 bases and J shed 3 bases, with 6 bases lying between them. CDR3 bases: TGCAGCGTCCCCAGCTACAATGAGCAGTTCTTC. Its translation is CSVPSYNEQFF.

The chain is built from TRBV20-1 and TRBJ1-2, with a weak D call TRBD1 (5 bases). Per germline, CDR1 DFQATT and CDR2 SNEGSKA (reference sequence). CDR3 size: 13 residues. V was pared by 6 bases and J by 8 bases, with 19 bases between. CDR3 in DNA: TGCAGTGCCCGGCACGGGGTAGGGGAAGGCTACACCTTC. As protein: CSARHGVGEGYTF.

The chain has TRBV19 and TRBJ2-7, with a possible D match to TRBD2 (6 bases). The germline gives CDR1 LNHDA, CDR2 SQIVND (reference sequence). The V end lost 5 bases, the J end lost 1 base, and 9 bases lay between the germline ends. The CDR3 contains 13 residues. CDR3 nucleotides: TGTGCCAGTAGTTGGGGGGATTCCTACGAGCAGTACTTC. Its protein is CASSWGDSYEQYF. The full variable domain, with the rest looked up from reference TRBV19 and TRBJ2-7, is DGGITQSPKYLFRKEGQNVTLSCEQNLNHDAMYWYRQDPGQGLRLIYYSQIVNDFQKGDIAEGYSVSREKKESFPLTVTSAQKNPTAFYLCASSWGDSYEQYFGPGTRLTVT.

The V and J genes are TRBV29-1 and TRBJ2-5, with 7 positions matching TRBD1. V gave up 4 bases and J gave up 2 bases; unmatched junction bases: 13. CDR3 length: 16 amino acids. Germline-derived CDR1 and CDR2 are SQVTM and ANQGSEA. CDR3 coding DNA: TGCAGCGTTGTTCTTCCGGCGGGCAGGGGGCAAGAGACCCAGTACTTC. It encodes CSVVLPAGRGQETQYF. Looking up the rest from reference TRBV29-1 and TRBJ2-5 gives the full variable domain: SAVISQKPSRDICQRGTSLTIQCQVDSQVTMMFWYRQQPGQSLTLIATANQGSEATYESGFVIDKFPISRPNLTFSTLTVSNMSPEDSSIYLCSVVLPAGRGQETQYFGPGTRLLVL.